This passage covers 18 T cell receptor beta chains from one sample sequenced in a study of blood T cell repertoires in COVID-19 (TCRdb year 2020). The library was built by means of the immunoSEQ multiplex PCR assay. TCRdb carries this immuneACCESS record with in-frame sequences only. Its versions omit some clonotypes, under half of them owing to an unresolved V gene in the studies checked, with the rest unexplained. Recorded for this sample are some 50,000 clones; around nine tenths of them occurred a single time. The ten largest account for 3% to 3.5% of the sample. The specimen was peripheral blood. The receptor source for this set is a human donor in a cohort sampled during active COVID-19.

This chain joins TRBV6-5 and TRBJ2-7, with TRBD2 as a possible D gene (5 bases). CDR3 length: 13 residues. Trimming stripped 6 bases from V and 3 bases from J, with 12 bases between. Germline values: CDR1 MNHEY, CDR2 SVGAGI. CDR3 nucleotide sequence: TGTGCCAGCAGAGCTAGCCGACTCTACGAGCAGTACTTC. It translates to CASRASRLYEQYF.

This clone appeared a few times. CDR3 sequence reads: CASSLAAVSNQPQHF. The CDR3 bases are TGTGCCAGCAGCTTAGCGGCGGTTAGCAATCAGCCCCAGCATTTT. V gene TRBV7-2 combines with J gene TRBJ1-5; no reliable D call. V was pared by 0 bases and J by 0 bases, with 6 bases between. The CDR3 spans 15 residues. The germline CDR1 and CDR2 sequences are SGHTA and FQGNSA.

This clone showed up just once. This chain's CDR3 is CASSEITLSSGNTIYF. CDR3 sequence (DNA): TGTGCCAGCAGTGAAATCACCCTGAGCTCTGGAAACACCATATATTTT. J is TRBJ1-3 and V is TRBV2; no firm D call. Germline-derived CDR1 and CDR2 are SNHLY and FYNNEI. This CDR3 is built from 16 residues. V lost 2 bases to trimming and J lost 0 bases, with 11 bases between them.

This chain connects TRBV19 to TRBJ1-4, with TRBD1 matching 7 bases. The ends lost 5 bases at V and 4 bases at J; junction bases unmatched: 4. CDR3 length: 14 amino acids. Germline CDR1 LNHDA, CDR2 SQIVND (reference sequence). Here the CDR3 reads CASSRGTVNEKLFF. In nucleotides, the CDR3 is TGTGCCAGTAGTCGCGGGACAGTTAATGAAAAACTGTTTTTT. Supplemented by reference TRBV19 and TRBJ1-4, the full variable domain reads DGGITQSPKYLFRKEGQNVTLSCEQNLNHDAMYWYRQDPGQGLRLIYYSQIVNDFQKGDIAEGYSVSREKKESFPLTVTSAQKNPTAFYLCASSRGTVNEKLFFGSGTQLSVL.

This rearrangement joins TRBV28 to TRBJ1-2; the D gene is possibly TRBD1 (5 bases). CDR3 size: 14 residues. The V gene lost 9 bases and the J gene lost 0 bases, with 14 bases spanning the gap. Per the germline V gene, CDR1 is MDHEN and CDR2 is SYDVKM. For the CDR3, the DNA is TGTGCCAGTGTGATAGGGGCAGCTAACTATGGCTACACCTTC. Protein sequence: CASVIGAANYGYTF.

The V gene is TRBV19, the J gene TRBJ2-5, with D possibly matching TRBD2 (5 bases). This CDR3 has 14 residues. The V gene's germline CDR1 is LNHDA and CDR2 SQIVND (reference sequence). Trimming cost V 5 bases and J 1 base, with 11 bases left between them. The CDR3 is CASSLGGRQETQYF. CDR3 in DNA: TGTGCCAGTAGTTTGGGCGGGCGCCAAGAGACCCAGTACTTC. The full variable domain, its missing parts supplied by reference TRBV19 and TRBJ2-5, is DGGITQSPKYLFRKEGQNVTLSCEQNLNHDAMYWYRQDPGQGLRLIYYSQIVNDFQKGDIAEGYSVSREKKESFPLTVTSAQKNPTAFYLCASSLGGRQETQYFGPGTRLLVL.

The CDR3 region has the DNA TGTGCCAGCAGTTACTCGAGGCGGGTCCGGGAAAAACTGTTTTTT. Translating gives CASSYSRRVREKLFF. The genes are TRBV6-5 and TRBJ1-4; D gene ambiguous. Germline assignment: CDR1 MNHEY and CDR2 SVGAGI. The CDR3 length is 15 residues. V was pared by 0 bases and J by 8 bases, with 13 bases between.

V and J are TRBV4-1 and TRBJ1-5; D remains unclear. The CDR3 has 16 amino acids. Trimming removed 1 base from V and 2 bases from J, with 12 bases in between. Germline V gene data show CDR1 as MGHRA and CDR2 as YSYEKL. CDR3 DNA sequence: TGCGCCAGCAGCCAAGGTGGTGGCAGCGGCAATCAGCCCCAGCATTTT. Protein: CASSQGGGSGNQPQHF.

V usage is TRBV5-1 and J usage is TRBJ2-1; the match to TRBD1 covers 8 bases. This CDR3 has 14 residues. The J segment lost 8 bases and the V segment lost 3 bases, leaving 7 bases of the junction unmatched. The germline gives CDR1 SGHRS, CDR2 YFSETQ. CDR3 sequence reads: CASSSGQGGHEQFF. CDR3 nucleotide sequence: TGCGCCAGCAGCTCTGGACAGGGCGGGCATGAGCAGTTCTTC.

The genes are TRBV9 and TRBJ1-1, with 12 bases identical to TRBD1. In germline, CDR1 is SGDLS, CDR2 YYNGEE. V was pared by 3 bases and J by 0 bases, with 9 bases of the junction left unmatched. The CDR3 extends over 18 amino acids. CDR3: CASSAGRGTGGLNTEAFF. The CDR3 region has the DNA TGTGCCAGCAGCGCCGGGAGGGGGACAGGGGGCTTGAACACTGAAGCTTTCTTT.

The chain couples TRBV18 to TRBJ1-2; D may be TRBD1 (5 bases). Per the germline V gene, CDR1 is KGHSH and CDR2 is LQKENI. V lost 4 bases and J lost 2, with 11 bases in between. The CDR3 covers 14 residues. The CDR3 sequence: CASSRPTENYGYTF. CDR3 DNA: TGTGCCAGCTCACGCCCGACAGAGAACTATGGCTACACCTTC.

The V gene is TRBV6-5, the J gene TRBJ1-4; TRBD1 matches 7 bases. V dropped 6 bases and J dropped 2; count of bases not matched to a gene: 6. CDR3 length: 15 amino acids. Germline V gives CDR1 MNHEY, CDR2 SVGAGI. This CDR3 reads CASRYTGATNEKLFF. DNA of the CDR3: TGTGCCAGCAGATATACAGGGGCCACTAATGAAAAACTGTTTTTT.

The rearrangement joins TRBV6-5 to TRBJ1-2, with 8 bases aligning to TRBD1. V lost 6 bases, J lost 5 bases, and 8 bases stayed unmatched. CDR1 and CDR2 (germline): MNHEY, SVGAGI. The CDR3 is made up of 14 amino acids. The CDR3 region has the DNA TGTGCCAGCAGAGCCCGGGACAGGAGTTATGGCTACACCTTC. It codes for CASRARDRSYGYTF.

V is TRBV5-1 and J is TRBJ2-5; possible D gene TRBD1, 6 bases. Germline-derived CDR1 and CDR2 are SGHRS and YFSETQ. This CDR3 comprises 14 residues. V lost 2 bases and J lost 2, with 10 bases in between. In DNA form, the CDR3 reads TGCGCCAGCAGCTTTCCCGGACAGCAAGAGACCCAGTACTTC. Residues: CASSFPGQQETQYF. The whole variable domain, filled in from reference TRBV5-1 and TRBJ2-5, reads KAGVTQTPRYLIKTRGQQVTLSCSPISGHRSVSWYQQTPGQGLQFLFEYFSETQRNKGNFPGRFSGRQFSNSRSEMNVSTLELGDSALYLCASSFPGQQETQYFGPGTRLLVL.

The chain is built from TRBV2 and TRBJ2-7; the match to TRBD1 covers 9 bases. The J segment lost 4 bases and the V segment lost 5 bases, leaving 12 bases of the junction unmatched. CDR3 length: 16 amino acids. Germline V gene sequence: CDR1 SNHLY, CDR2 FYNNEI. Here the CDR3 reads CASSRDRDLSLYEQYF. The CDR3 DNA sequence: TGTGCCAGCAGTCGGGACAGGGATCTTTCCCTTTACGAGCAGTACTTC.

This rearrangement joins TRBV3-1 (or the pseudogene TRBV3-2) to TRBJ2-7; 8 positions agree with TRBD2. The CDR3 sequence is 17 residues long. J was trimmed by 3 bases and V by 1 base; bases with no gene match: 11. Germline V gene sequence: CDR1 LGHDT, CDR2 YNNKEL (reference sequence). The CDR3 DNA follows: TGTGCCAGCAGCCAAGCGCGGGGGGTAAGTGAGTACTACGAGCAGTACTTC. It specifies CASSQARGVSEYYEQYF.

This chain joins TRBV13 and TRBJ2-2, with D possibly being TRBD1 (6 bases). This CDR3 has 16 residues. The germline V gene has CDR1 PRHDT and CDR2 FYEKMQ (reference sequence). Trimming cost V 4 bases and J 6 bases, with 18 bases left between them. CDR3 in amino acids: CASSSPTGRVAGELFF. DNA of the CDR3: TGTGCCAGCAGCTCCCCGACAGGTAGAGTCGCCGGGGAGCTGTTTTTT.

The J gene is TRBJ1-2, the V gene TRBV20-1; D perhaps matches TRBD1 (5 bases). The V gene's germline CDR1 is DFQATT and CDR2 SNEGSKA (reference sequence). V shed 5 bases and J shed 4 bases, with 8 bases lying between them. The CDR3 is 11 amino acids. The CDR3 here is CSAGGSYGYTF. For the CDR3, the DNA is TGCAGTGCTGGGGGGTCCTATGGCTACACCTTC.